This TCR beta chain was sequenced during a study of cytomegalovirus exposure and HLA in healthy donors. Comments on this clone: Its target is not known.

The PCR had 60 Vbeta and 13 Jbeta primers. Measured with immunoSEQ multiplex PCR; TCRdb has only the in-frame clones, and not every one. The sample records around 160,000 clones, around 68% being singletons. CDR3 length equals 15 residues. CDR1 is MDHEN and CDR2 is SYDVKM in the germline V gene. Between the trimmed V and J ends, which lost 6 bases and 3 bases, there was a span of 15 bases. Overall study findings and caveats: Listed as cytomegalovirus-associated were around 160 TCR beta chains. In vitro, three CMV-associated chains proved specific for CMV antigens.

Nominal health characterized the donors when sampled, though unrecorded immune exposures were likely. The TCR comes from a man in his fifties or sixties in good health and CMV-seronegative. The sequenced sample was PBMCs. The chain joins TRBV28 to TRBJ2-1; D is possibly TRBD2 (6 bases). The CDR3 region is CASSLIQGLYNEQFF. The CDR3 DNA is TGTGCCAGCAGCCTCATTCAGGGACTCTACAATGAGCAGTTCTTC.